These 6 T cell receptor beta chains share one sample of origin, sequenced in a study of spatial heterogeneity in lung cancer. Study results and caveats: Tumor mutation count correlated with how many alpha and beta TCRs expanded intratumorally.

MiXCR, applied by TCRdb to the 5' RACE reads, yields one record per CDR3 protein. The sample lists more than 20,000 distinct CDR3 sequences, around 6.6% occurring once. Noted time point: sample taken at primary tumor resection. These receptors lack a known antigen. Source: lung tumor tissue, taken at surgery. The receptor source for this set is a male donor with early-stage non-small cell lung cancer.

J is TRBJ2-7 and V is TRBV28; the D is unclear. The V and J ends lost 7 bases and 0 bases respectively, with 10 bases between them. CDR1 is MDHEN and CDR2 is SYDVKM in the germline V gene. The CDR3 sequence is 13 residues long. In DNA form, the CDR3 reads TGTGCCAGCACCATACCGAGCTCCTACGAGCAGTACTTC. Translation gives CASTIPSSYEQYF.

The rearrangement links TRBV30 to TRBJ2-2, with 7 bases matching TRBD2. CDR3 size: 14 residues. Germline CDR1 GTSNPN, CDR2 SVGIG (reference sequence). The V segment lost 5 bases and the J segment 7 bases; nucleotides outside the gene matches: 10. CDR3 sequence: CAWSPRLAGGELFF. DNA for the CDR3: TGTGCCTGGTCCCCTCGACTAGCCGGCGGGGAGCTGTTTTTT.

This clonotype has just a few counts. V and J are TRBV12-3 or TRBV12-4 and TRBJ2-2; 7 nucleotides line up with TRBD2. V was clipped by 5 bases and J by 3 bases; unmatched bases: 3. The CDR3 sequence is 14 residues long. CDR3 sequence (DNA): TGTGCCAGCAGTAGGGGACTACACACCGGGGAGCTGTTTTTT. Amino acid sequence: CASSRGLHTGELFF.

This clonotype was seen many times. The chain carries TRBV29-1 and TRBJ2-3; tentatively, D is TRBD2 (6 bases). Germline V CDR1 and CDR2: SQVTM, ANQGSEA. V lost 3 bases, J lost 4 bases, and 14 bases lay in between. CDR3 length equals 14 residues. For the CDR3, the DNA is TGCAGCGTTGATTCGGGGGAAGGGCCAGATACGCAGTATTTT. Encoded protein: CSVDSGEGPDTQYF.

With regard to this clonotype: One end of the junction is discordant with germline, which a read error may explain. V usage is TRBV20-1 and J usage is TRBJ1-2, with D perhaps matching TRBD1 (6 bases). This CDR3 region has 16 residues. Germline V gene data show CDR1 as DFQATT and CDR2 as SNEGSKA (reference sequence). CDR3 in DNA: TGCAGTGCTAGAGATGGGGGGGAGCCAGTCCCCCAGGGGTACACGTTC. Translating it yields CSARDGGEPVPQGYTF.

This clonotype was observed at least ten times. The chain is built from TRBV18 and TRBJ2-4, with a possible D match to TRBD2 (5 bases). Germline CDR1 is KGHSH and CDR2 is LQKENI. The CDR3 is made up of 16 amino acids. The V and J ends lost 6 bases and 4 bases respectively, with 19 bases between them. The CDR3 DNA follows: TGTGCCAGCTCCCTCGGCGAGGGCACTGGTAAAAACATTCAGTACTTC. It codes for CASSLGEGTGKNIQYF.